This T cell receptor (beta chain) came from a study of blood T cell repertoires in COVID-19 (dated by TCRdb to the early 2020s). Study-level background: The collaborator samples originated in the United States, Italy and Spain and spanned the acute and convalescent phases of COVID-19. The prospective study material was composed of cDNA or gDNA derived from T cells, B-cell-depleted T cells, or PBMCs. Deeply sampled blood TCRbeta repertoires from subjects exposed to, actively infected with, or recovered from COVID-19 were included in the dataset. The repertoires were released in a freely available public database intended as a resource for research on the immune response to SARS-CoV-2. The samples were drawn from the first 160 participants of the ongoing ImmuneRACE study and from 1,254 subjects provided by 6 global collaborators. Sample metadata almost always included a de-identified subject ID, COVID-19 status, age in years and sex. Where HLA class I and class II types were available, the types were taken from metadata supplied by the sample provider, not from assay-based typing.

One collaborating source in Seattle enrolled patients while the patients were actively infected and followed the patients over time throughout the course of disease. Collaborating institutions collected whole blood in K2EDTA tubes following their own protocols. For TCRbeta analysis, collaborators shipped samples in one of three forms: frozen whole blood, isolated PBMCs, or DNA extracted from either of those sample types. As for this clone: Its antigen specificity is not known. No much larger clone is present one base from it, and per-base qualities are unavailable.

The research as a whole found: How much clinical and demographic metadata was included differed by source and by participant, and the metadata was provided uncurated.

The CDR3 has 13 amino acids, counting the end cysteine and phenylalanine. Left in the record is the CDR3 DNA by itself, 39 bases read in frame from the first base. V trim: 9 bases; J trim: 1 base; unmatched bases: 2. Sequences MNHEY (CDR1) and SMNVEV (CDR2) are obtained from the germline V gene (reference sequence). TCRbeta CDR3 regions were amplified from genomic DNA by means of the immunoSEQ Assay, a bias-controlled multiplex PCR. The study's processing was this. The number of nucleated cells in each sample was estimated from the amplification of reference gene primers within the assay. To quantify the absolute abundance of each unique TCRbeta CDR3 rearrangement, sequence reads were collapsed and filtered. For each sample, productive Simpson clonality was calculated as the square root of Simpson's diversity index over productive rearrangements. Entries here come from immuneACCESS through TCRdb and include only in-frame sequences with V and J called. Some clones fail to appear in such tables; in the studies checked, an unresolved V gene covers under half of the shortfall, and the cause of the remainder is unknown. V and J calls and clone size follow that table, whereas D and trimming were derived from the DNA. This sample holds fewer than 400,000 clones; under 90% were observed only once. The biggest ten clones account for roughly 2.9% of the sample.

Recombination connected TRBV27 to TRBJ2-5; 10 nucleotides in the junction match TRBD2. The receptor comes from a woman in her twenties or thirties with COVID-19, enrolled during active disease. The sample consisted of peripheral blood. The DNA sequence follows: TGTGCCAGGTCTAGCGGGAGCCAAGAGACCCAGTACTTC. This codes for CARSSGSQETQYF.